The T cell receptor beta chain described here comes from a study of blood T cells in healthy people across ages. Germline V gene data show CDR1 as LGHNA and CDR2 as YSLEER. V was cut by 3 bases and J by 3 bases, with 14 bases left in between. The CDR3 has 16 residues. Sample-barcoded 5' priming and a J-beta primer mix drove a second PCR of about 6 to 12 cycles. TCRdb used MiXCR to reprocess the 5' RACE reads, holding one entry per CDR3 protein. This table has 450,000 to 600,000 distinct CDR3 sequences, about 27% appearing once. This clonotype was detected a few times. These data were also filed under a second study, of T cells of mothers and their children. That source adds: Over 9.5 million reads per mother and 2.5 million to 3 million per child were obtained.

This chain uses TRBV4-3 with TRBJ2-2; TRBD1 might be the D (6 bases). The receptor comes from a boy younger than 10 in good health. Sequencing used blood. The CDR3 loop is CASSHDRNRYTGELFF. In DNA form, the CDR3 reads TGCGCCAGCAGCCATGACAGGAATCGTTACACCGGGGAGCTGTTTTTT.